Presented here are 23 T cell receptor beta chains from one specimen sequenced in a study of a mutant IDH1 vaccine in newly diagnosed glioma. Time point meaning: week 23, last vaccination. The content of each vaccine dose was 300 ug of mutant IDH1 20-mer peptide, and topical imiquimod accompanied it. Sequencing was performed with immunoSEQ multiplex PCR; in TCRdb, only in-frame clones are kept and a portion is missing. The repertoire has some 27,000 clones, roughly 80% of them found once; the top ten carry more than 15%. Their recognized antigens are unknown. The sequencing used PBMCs, collected from a glioma patient whose treatment included an IDH1 peptide vaccine. These receptors all stem from a woman younger than 45 with glioma.

The chain joins TRBV6-1 to TRBJ1-2, with 7 bases that match TRBD1. The CDR3 runs to 13 residues. CDR1 MNHNS and CDR2 SASEGT come from the germline V gene. V shed 7 bases and J 5 bases; nucleotides not matched to a gene: 7. CDR3: CASIRDSAYGYTF. In DNA form, the CDR3 reads TGTGCCAGCATCAGGGACAGCGCTTATGGCTACACCTTC.

The rearrangement joins TRBV4-2 to TRBJ2-7, with a weak D call TRBD1 (6 bases). The CDR3 runs 12 residues. CDR1 is LGHNA and CDR2 is YNFKEQ in the germline V gene. V was trimmed by 4 bases and J by 7 bases, leaving 11 bases between them. The CDR3 DNA sequence: TGTGCCAGCAGCCCAGGGACACAAGAGCAGTACTTC. Its protein is CASSPGTQEQYF.

The chain employs TRBV7-6 and TRBJ1-1; no firm D call. This CDR3 has 13 residues. Germline V CDR1 and CDR2: SGHVS, FNYEAQ. The V end lost 5 bases, the J end lost 3 bases, and 10 bases lay between the germline ends. CDR3 loop: CASSRERHTEAFF. Here the CDR3 DNA reads TGTGCCAGCAGCCGAGAGAGGCACACTGAAGCTTTCTTT. The full variable domain, with the rest looked up from reference TRBV7-6 and TRBJ1-1, is GAGVSQSPRYKVTKRGQDVALRCDPISGHVSLYWYRQALGQGPEFLTYFNYEAQQDKSGLPNDRFSAERPEGSISTLTIQRTEQRDSAMYRCASSRERHTEAFFGQGTRLTVV.

The rearrangement joins TRBV6-5 to TRBJ2-6; D is unclear. CDR1 is MNHEY and CDR2 is SVGAGI in the germline V gene. The CDR3 length is 14 residues. V lost 7 bases to trimming and J lost 1 base, with 8 bases between them. In nucleotides, the CDR3 is TGTGCCAGCACGCCTCTTTCTGGGGCCAACGTCCTGACTTTC. It is translated as CASTPLSGANVLTF.

CDR3: CASSLPPARLETQYF. CDR3 coding DNA: TGTGCCAGCAGCTTACCTCCAGCGAGGCTAGAGACCCAGTACTTC. The V gene is TRBV7-9, the J gene TRBJ2-5; D unresolved. This CDR3 spans 15 amino acids. Germline loops: CDR1 SEHNR, CDR2 FQNEAQ (reference sequence). V dropped 2 bases and J dropped 4 bases, with 14 bases sitting between them.

The chain couples TRBV7-8 to TRBJ1-6; D is undetermined. CDR3 size: 14 residues. V was shortened by 2 bases and J by 6 bases, with 8 bases between the two germline ends. Germline loops: CDR1 SGHVS, CDR2 FQNEAQ. CDR3 coding DNA: TGTGCCAGCAGCTTAAGCATGATTAATTCACCCCTCCACTTT. This translates into CASSLSMINSPLHF. Based on the CDR3 plus reference TRBV7-8 and TRBJ1-6, the full variable domain is GAGVSQSPRYKVAKRGQDVALRCDPISGHVSLFWYQQALGQGPEFLTYFQNEAQLDKSGLPSDRFFAERPEGSVSTLKIQRTQQEDSAVYLCASSLSMINSPLHFGNGTRLTVT.

This chain joins TRBV5-1 and TRBJ2-7; maybe TRBD2 (6 bases). The CDR3 runs to 17 residues. V was shortened by 5 bases and J by 7 bases, with 28 bases between the two germline ends. Germline V lookup: CDR1 SGHRS, CDR2 YFSETQ. CDR3 sequence (DNA): TGCGCCAGCAGACCTGGGAGGTGGCCCTCCACTACATATGAGCAGTACTTC. Translation: CASRPGRWPSTTYEQYF.

This clone has just one count. The chain employs TRBV18 and TRBJ2-2; no clear D. This CDR3 has 13 residues. Germline V gene sequence: CDR1 KGHSH, CDR2 LQKENI. The germline V and J ends were trimmed by 5 bases and 6 bases, with 10 bases remaining between them. CDR3 sequence: CASSTIGPGELFF. Written as DNA, the CDR3 is TGTGCCAGCTCAACGATCGGCCCCGGGGAGCTGTTTTTT.

This clone was seen just once. This chain links TRBV6-1 with TRBJ1-1; D is unresolved. CDR1 is MNHNS, CDR2 SASEGT, per germline. The CDR3 sequence is 12 residues long. Trimming took off 10 bases at V and 3 bases at J, with 12 bases between the two ends. CDR3 amino acids: CAITDGYTEAFF. The DNA of the CDR3 is TGTGCCATAACGGACGGATACACTGAAGCTTTCTTT.

The chain uses TRBV7-8 and TRBJ1-2, with a tentative D call TRBD1 (5 bases). The CDR3 runs 14 residues. Germline assignment: CDR1 SGHVS and CDR2 FQNEAQ. Trimming left V 2 bases short and J 4 bases short, with 11 bases between. CDR3 sequence: CASSLRGDPYGYTF. In nucleotides, the CDR3 is TGTGCCAGCAGCTTAAGGGGTGACCCCTATGGCTACACCTTC.

This chain links TRBV9 with TRBJ2-5; 7 bases agree with TRBD2. This CDR3 has 13 amino acids. CDR1 and CDR2 (germline): SGDLS, YYNGEE. The junction had 2 bases not matched to a gene; V was cut back by 1 base and J by 5 bases. The CDR3 here is CASSVRGGETQYF. In DNA, the CDR3 is TGTGCCAGCAGCGTACGGGGAGGGGAGACCCAGTACTTC.

The chain combines TRBV9 with TRBJ1-1; no clear D. Trimming pared 4 bases from V and 1 base from J, leaving 8 bases between. Germline V gives CDR1 SGDLS, CDR2 YYNGEE. This CDR3 comprises 13 residues. The CDR3 spells CASSSHRNTEAFF. The CDR3 DNA follows: TGTGCCAGCAGCTCTCACAGGAACACTGAAGCTTTCTTT.

This chain joins TRBV4-1 and TRBJ1-1; no clear D gene. Germline-derived CDR1 and CDR2 are MGHRA and YSYEKL. V was shortened by 3 bases and J by 5 bases, with 10 bases between the two germline ends. This CDR3 is built from 13 residues. This chain's CDR3 is CASSHSGPTEAFF. The CDR3 coding sequence is TGCGCCAGCAGCCATTCCGGACCGACTGAAGCTTTCTTT.

This chain links TRBV5-6 with TRBJ2-4; D is ambiguous. The germline gives CDR1 SGHDT, CDR2 YYEEEE. This CDR3 is built from 15 residues. V was shortened by 0 bases and J by 3 bases, with 10 bases between the two germline ends. The CDR3 region is CASSLADLGKNIQYF. The CDR3 nucleotides read TGTGCCAGCAGCTTGGCTGACTTGGGCAAAAACATTCAGTACTTC.

Turning to this clone: This same CDR3 is encoded by further DNA sequences in the sample. J is TRBJ1-1 and V is TRBV5-4; TRBD1 might be the D (5 bases). Germline CDR1 SGHNT, CDR2 YYREEE (reference sequence). The CDR3 covers 14 residues. V was clipped by 1 base and J by 0 bases, with 7 bases between them. CDR3 bases: TGTGCCAGCAGCTTGCAGGGAGTGAACACTGAAGCTTTCTTT. Protein product: CASSLQGVNTEAFF.

The rearrangement joins TRBV5-4 to TRBJ1-4, with D perhaps TRBD1 (6 bases). There are 15 residues in the CDR3. From germline, CDR1 is SGHNT and CDR2 YYREEE (reference sequence). V was shortened by 4 bases and J by 3 bases, with 13 bases between the two germline ends. The CDR3 bases are TGTGCCAGCAGCCCCCGGCCAGGGGCTAATGAAAAACTGTTTTTT. Its protein product is CASSPRPGANEKLFF.

The chain combines TRBV11-2 with TRBJ1-1, with 7 positions matching TRBD1. The germline CDR1 and CDR2 sequences are SGHAT and FQNNGV. V lost 1 base, J lost 0 bases, and 5 bases stayed unmatched. The CDR3 length is 16 residues. The CDR3 loop is CASSLGIGTVNTEAFF. In DNA, the CDR3 is TGTGCCAGCAGCTTAGGAATCGGGACAGTGAACACTGAAGCTTTCTTT.

The chain carries TRBV10-1 and TRBJ2-1; D not certain. Germline V gene data show CDR1 as WNHNN and CDR2 as SYGVQD (reference sequence). The V end was cut by 2 bases, the J end by 7 bases, with 6 bases between. The CDR3 is 12 amino acids. The CDR3 bases are TGCGCCAGCAGTGAGATTGCGAATGAGCAGTTCTTC. This codes for CASSEIANEQFF.

In its sample, this clone was seen a few times. The chain links TRBV18 to TRBJ2-1, with 12 bases that match TRBD2. The CDR3 runs 15 residues. Unmatched junction bases numbered 5, after V lost 4 bases and J lost 7 bases. Germline CDR1 and CDR2: KGHSH and LQKENI. The CDR3 region is CASSRPTSGGNEQFF. The CDR3 DNA sequence: TGTGCCAGCTCACGGCCGACTAGCGGGGGTAATGAGCAGTTCTTC.

The rearrangement uses TRBV7-9 and TRBJ2-2; D remains ambiguous. The CDR3 is made up of 14 amino acids. Trimming pared 1 base from V and 2 bases from J, leaving 5 bases between. Germline V gene lookup returns CDR1 SEHNR and CDR2 FQNEAQ (reference sequence). The CDR3 DNA follows: TGTGCCAGCAGCTTAGACTCCAACACCGGGGAGCTGTTTTTT. As protein: CASSLDSNTGELFF.

This clone was seen a few times. The V and J genes are TRBV5-1 and TRBJ1-1, with D unresolved. Germline V gives CDR1 SGHRS, CDR2 YFSETQ. This CDR3 has 14 amino acids. Trimming cost V 0 bases and J 1 base, with 7 bases left between them. CDR3 residues: CASSLAPSNTEAFF. The CDR3 DNA reads TGCGCCAGCAGCTTGGCACCGTCGAACACTGAAGCTTTCTTT.

The rearrangement uses TRBV4-3 and TRBJ2-2, with D unresolved. This CDR3 spans 14 amino acids. Trimming cost V 3 bases and J 6 bases, with 11 bases left between them. From germline, CDR1 is LGHNA and CDR2 YSLEER. CDR3 DNA: TGCGCCAGCAGCCAGGGGATAGCCTCCGGGGAGCTGTTTTTT. It is translated as CASSQGIASGELFF.

V and J are TRBV5-1 and TRBJ1-6; TRBD1 matches at 8 bases. The CDR3 has 15 amino acids. J lost 8 bases, V lost 4 bases, and 8 bases had no gene match. Germline lookup yields CDR1 SGHRS and CDR2 YFSETQ. CDR3 sequence: CASSPSGTGHSPLHF. Written as DNA, the CDR3 is TGCGCCAGCAGCCCATCCGGGACAGGTCATTCACCCCTCCACTTT.